This T cell receptor (beta chain) was sequenced in a study of graft-versus-host responses after intestinal transplantation. Across the whole study: Recipients received multivisceral, liver-intestinal, or isolated intestinal transplants. For two to four years after anti-thymocyte globulin induction, all recipients took tacrolimus and steroids. The study, taken as a whole, reports: Marrow from the recipient contained GvH clones, some of which had appeared first in ileum or blood. Circulating GvH clone levels at their peak were associated with HvG declines (early post-transplant).

CDR3 length: 14 amino acids. Only in-frame clones appear in the TCRdb table, and some are missing; sequencing was by immunoSEQ multiplex PCR. This sample has under 90,000 clones, with under 95% found just once. As to this clone: The antigen is undetermined.

The specimen comprised unstimulated CD4+ T cells sorted from spleen or lymph node cells, sampled before transplant. This receptor was obtained from a human donor who was the organ donor for an intestinal transplant. The V and J genes are TRBV7-5 and TRBJ2-1; no check of the table's D call, TRBD1, against the DNA was made. TRBV7-5 corresponds to a pseudogene. Here the CDR3 DNA reads TGTGCCAGGAGCGGGACACCAAACCACAATGAGCAGTTCTTC. It specifies CARSGTPNHNEQFF.